A selection of T cell receptor beta chains follows, all from one sample in a study of blood T cell repertoires in COVID-19. This table comes from immunoSEQ multiplex PCR, and its TCRdb copy is limited to in-frame clones, with some not included. The profile shows some 50,000 clones, 55% to 70% of them singletons. Sequencing used peripheral blood. Source of these receptors: a woman aged 70-85 years with acute or convalescent COVID-19. Both conserved end residues are part of each CDR3. D genes are given only for firm matches. Part of the rows lack a size; the others show once, few, many or a class for expanded clones.

V	J	D	size	length	CDR3	DNA
TRBV5-1	TRBJ1-4	TRBD1	few	14	CASSRRDSNEKLFF	TGCGCCAGCAGCCGCCGGGACAGTAATGAAAAACTGTTTTTT
TRBV7-9	TRBJ2-7	TRBD1	.	14	CASSHPQGAYEQYF	TGTGCCAGCAGCCATCCACAGGGGGCGTACGAGCAGTACTTC
TRBV5-6	TRBJ1-4	TRBD1	.	15	CASSGAQGAKEKLFF	TGTGCCAGCAGCGGAGCACAGGGGGCGAAGGAAAAACTGTTTTTT
TRBV6-6	TRBJ1-1	TRBD1	.	15	CASTGQGDVNTEAFF	TGTGCCAGCACCGGACAGGGAGATGTGAACACTGAAGCTTTCTTT
TRBV10-3	TRBJ1-5	.	few	15	CAISEDAGGRQPQHF	TGTGCCATCAGTGAGGATGCGGGGGGGAGGCAGCCCCAGCATTTT
TRBV28	TRBJ2-3	.	.	16	CASSLPRASGTDTQYF	TGTGCCAGCAGTCTCCCCCGTGCTAGCGGCACAGATACGCAGTATTTT
TRBV5-1	TRBJ2-1	.	.	13	CASSLGRVDEQFF	TGCGCCAGCAGCTTGGGCAGGGTCGATGAGCAGTTCTTC
TRBV10-3	TRBJ2-2	.	.	14	CAISEAVNTGELFF	TGTGCCATCAGTGAGGCAGTTAACACCGGGGAGCTGTTTTTT
TRBV19	TRBJ2-7	.	.	14	CASSTDSFSYEQYF	TGTGCCAGTAGTACCGACAGTTTCTCCTACGAGCAGTACTTC
TRBV5-1	TRBJ2-5	TRBD1	.	14	CASSLLQGAETQYF	TGCGCCAGCAGCTTGTTACAGGGGGCTGAGACCCAGTACTTC
TRBV7-3	TRBJ1-2	.	.	14	CASSFLTVNYGYTF	TGTGCCAGCAGCTTTTTGACAGTTAACTATGGCTACACCTTC
TRBV7-9	TRBJ2-5	.	.	14	CASSLNGGRETQYF	TGTGCCAGCAGCCTGAACGGGGGTCGAGAGACCCAGTACTTC
TRBV3-1/TRBV3-2	TRBJ2-1	.	.	13	CASSQDVDSVPFF	TGTGCCAGCAGCCAAGATGTCGACTCGGTCCCCTTCTTC
TRBV16	TRBJ1-2	.	few	13	CASSQSPSYGYTF	TGTGCCAGCAGCCAATCCCCGTCCTATGGCTACACCTTC
TRBV4-3	TRBJ2-7	.	.	15	CASSQDAGLGDEQYF	TGCGCCAGCAGCCAAGATGCGGGACTGGGCGACGAGCAGTACTTC
TRBV10-2	TRBJ1-5	.	.	15	CASSEGELSNQPQHF	TGCGCCAGCAGTGAGGGAGAACTGAGCAATCAGCCCCAGCATTTT
TRBV4-3	TRBJ2-5	.	.	15	CASSQDRLAGETQYF	TGCGCCAGCAGCCAAGATAGGCTAGCCGGGGAGACCCAGTACTTC
TRBV6-2/TRBV6-3	TRBJ2-3	.	.	14	CASSYGGFTDTQYF	TGTGCCAGCAGTTATGGGGGCTTCACAGATACGCAGTATTTT
TRBV6-2/TRBV6-3	TRBJ2-5	TRBD1	.	14	CASSRPDRGETQYF	TGTGCCAGCAGTAGGCCGGACAGGGGAGAGACCCAGTACTTC
TRBV19	TRBJ2-7	.	.	12	CASSIQGGEQYF	TGTGCCAGTAGTATACAAGGGGGCGAGCAGTACTTC
TRBV28	TRBJ2-7	TRBD1	.	15	CASNKPGTGLNEQYF	TGTGCCAGCAATAAACCCGGGACAGGGTTAAACGAGCAGTACTTC
TRBV12-5	TRBJ2-1	.	.	14	CASGLGSGGGEQFF	TGTGCTAGTGGTTTGGGATCGGGGGGCGGTGAGCAGTTCTTC
TRBV7-3	TRBJ1-5	TRBD1	few	17	CASSYFRDRFGNQPQHF	TGTGCCAGCAGCTATTTCCGGGACAGGTTCGGCAATCAGCCCCAGCATTTT
TRBV18	TRBJ2-7	TRBD1	.	14	CASSPTGQGNEQYF	TGTGCCAGCTCACCGACCGGACAGGGGAACGAGCAGTACTTC
TRBV4-1	TRBJ2-1	TRBD1	.	16	CASSRPQGSSYNEQFF	TGCGCCAGCAGCCGACCACAGGGGAGCTCCTACAATGAGCAGTTCTTC
TRBV6-6	TRBJ2-3	.	.	12	CASSFSLDTQYF	TGTGCCAGCAGTTTTTCTCTAGATACGCAGTATTTT
TRBV9	TRBJ1-1	TRBD1	.	13	CASSETGVTEAFF	TGTGCCAGCAGCGAGACAGGGGTCACTGAAGCTTTCTTT
TRBV28	TRBJ2-2	.	few	13	CASSLGGHGELFF	TGTGCCAGCAGTTTAGGGGGACACGGGGAGCTGTTTTTT
TRBV2	TRBJ2-7	.	.	16	CASSVNPRVNNDEQYF	TGTGCCAGCAGTGTAAATCCCAGGGTAAATAACGACGAGCAGTACTTC
TRBV6-2/TRBV6-3	TRBJ2-1	.	medium-sized	14	CASSRLLEVNEQFF	TGTGCCAGCAGCCGCTTACTAGAGGTTAATGAGCAGTTCTTC
TRBV18	TRBJ1-2	.	few	13	CASSPSLNYGYTF	TGTGCCAGCTCACCGAGTCTGAACTATGGCTACACCTTC
TRBV5-1	TRBJ1-1	.	many	12	CASSSQGFEAFF	TGCGCCAGCAGCTCACAGGGATTTGAAGCTTTCTTT
TRBV6-5	TRBJ2-7	TRBD1	.	15	CASIVRTGWNGEQYF	TGTGCCAGCATCGTCCGGACAGGGTGGAATGGCGAGCAGTACTTC
TRBV15	TRBJ1-1	.	.	15	CATSSSRDTNTEAFF	TGTGCCACCAGCAGTAGCCGGGACACAAACACTGAAGCTTTCTTT
TRBV3-1/TRBV3-2	TRBJ1-4	.	.	16	CASSNDRATTNEKLFF	TGTGCCAGCAGCAATGACAGAGCTACAACTAATGAAAAACTGTTTTTT
TRBV12-3/TRBV12-4	TRBJ2-7	.	.	13	CASSLGDPYEQYF	TGTGCCAGCAGTTTAGGCGATCCCTACGAGCAGTACTTC
TRBV9	TRBJ2-2	.	.	13	CASSDSTTGELFF	TGTGCCAGCAGCGACAGTACCACCGGGGAGCTGTTTTTT
TRBV10-3	TRBJ1-3	.	.	13	CAISSGAGNTIYF	TGTGCCATCAGTTCGGGAGCTGGAAACACCATATATTTT
TRBV24-1	TRBJ1-1	.	.	13	CATSDPARTEAFF	TGTGCCACCAGTGATCCAGCCAGGACTGAAGCTTTCTTT
TRBV9	TRBJ2-1	.	once	12	CASSVVSNEQFF	TGTGCCAGCAGCGTAGTGAGCAATGAGCAGTTCTTC
TRBV2	TRBJ1-4	TRBD1	few	13	CASRNRGSEKLFF	TGTGCCAGCAGAAACAGGGGTAGTGAAAAACTGTTTTTT
TRBV11-2	TRBJ2-1	.	.	12	CASSLGAGEQFF	TGTGCCAGCAGCTTAGGGGCGGGAGAGCAGTTCTTC
TRBV7-2	TRBJ2-1	TRBD2	.	14	CASSRVLAGVEQFF	TGTGCCAGCAGCCGGGTCCTAGCGGGTGTAGAGCAGTTCTTC
TRBV27	TRBJ1-5	.	.	13	CASSLVTDQPQHF	TGTGCCAGCAGTTTGGTTACGGATCAGCCCCAGCATTTT
TRBV18	TRBJ2-1	.	.	18	CASSPGQGGSGSYNEQFF	TGTGCCAGCTCCCCCGGGCAGGGTGGATCCGGCTCCTACAATGAGCAGTTCTTC
TRBV5-1	TRBJ1-1	TRBD1	.	18	CASSLASASTGWGTEAFF	TGCGCCAGCAGCTTGGCCTCGGCATCGACAGGGTGGGGAACTGAAGCTTTCTTT
TRBV11-3	TRBJ2-7	.	.	14	CASSLDSAGAKQYF	TGTGCCAGCAGCTTAGATTCGGCGGGGGCGAAGCAGTACTTC
TRBV3-1/TRBV3-2	TRBJ1-3	.	.	14	CASSHLPPGDTIYF	TGTGCCAGCAGCCACTTACCCCCGGGGGACACCATATATTTT
TRBV7-8	TRBJ1-2	.	.	11	CASSLAGGYTF	TGTGCCAGCAGCTTAGCCGGGGGCTACACCTTC
TRBV10-3	TRBJ2-2	TRBD2	.	14	CAIRAGGHGGELFF	TGTGCCATCCGGGCGGGGGGGCACGGCGGGGAGCTGTTTTTT
TRBV7-8	TRBJ2-6	.	few	18	CASSRGTSGSSGANVLTF	TGTGCCAGCAGCCGAGGAACTTCAGGGTCCTCTGGGGCCAACGTCCTGACTTTC